One sample yielded the 14 T cell receptor beta chains listed below, sequenced in a study of blood T cell repertoires in COVID-19. Data came from immunoSEQ multiplex PCR; TCRdb stores just in-frame clones and leaves some out. The sample yields 300,000 to 350,000 clones, around 87% seen once. The sample was peripheral blood. The receptors originated from a man aged 18 to 30 with active or convalescent COVID-19.

This chain joins TRBV4-3 and TRBJ1-3; 9 bases match TRBD1. This CDR3 is 17 amino acids long. V was pared by 3 bases and J by 0 bases, with 6 bases of the junction left unmatched. Per germline, CDR1 LGHNA and CDR2 YSLEER. CDR3 in amino acids: CASSQATGGTSGNTIYF. As DNA, the CDR3 is TGCGCCAGCAGCCAGGCGACAGGGGGAACCTCTGGAAACACCATATATTTT.

The rearrangement uses TRBV6-6 and TRBJ2-7, with TRBD1 identical over 9 bases. CDR1 MNHNY and CDR2 SVGAGI come from the germline V gene (reference sequence). Trimming took 0 bases from V and 3 from J; bases not matched to a gene: 0. The CDR3 covers 14 residues. The CDR3 region has the DNA TGTGCCAGCAGTTACTCGACAGGGGGCTACGAGCAGTACTTC. Translated, it gives CASSYSTGGYEQYF.

The chain uses TRBV7-2 and TRBJ1-1; D might be TRBD1 (6 bases). Trimming removed 6 bases from V and 0 bases from J, with 14 bases in between. The CDR3 runs to 15 residues. Per germline, CDR1 SGHTA and CDR2 FQGNSA. In DNA form, the CDR3 reads TGTGCCAGCAGTTCTACAGGGCAAATGAACACTGAAGCTTTCTTT. This gives the protein CASSSTGQMNTEAFF.

Notes on this clone: The same CDR3 also results from other DNA sequences found in this sample. The chain is built from TRBV27 and TRBJ1-1, with 7 bases aligning to TRBD1. CDR1 is MNHEY, CDR2 SMNVEV, per germline (reference sequence). This CDR3 contains 13 residues. V shed 5 bases and J 2 bases; nucleotides not matched to a gene: 2. As DNA, the CDR3 is TGTGCCAGCAGTAGGACAGGTAACACTGAAGCTTTCTTT. This gives the protein CASSRTGNTEAFF.

This clone has only a few counts. The chain couples TRBV4-1 to TRBJ2-7; no reliable D call. Germline V gives CDR1 MGHRA, CDR2 YSYEKL. Trimming removed 1 base at V and 2 bases at J, with 9 bases between. This CDR3 has 14 amino acids. The CDR3 DNA reads TGCGCCAGCAGCCAAGTCCAGACTCCCTACGAGCAGTACTTC. Translation: CASSQVQTPYEQYF.

The CDR3 region is CASRTGTGDLMNTEAFF. CDR3 DNA: TGTGCCAGCAGGACCGGGACAGGGGACTTGATGAACACTGAAGCTTTCTTT. The rearrangement joins TRBV7-2 to TRBJ1-1; 10 bases map to TRBD1. Germline CDR1 and CDR2: SGHTA and FQGNSA. Trimming removed 6 bases from V and 0 bases from J; junction bases left unmatched: 10. The length of the CDR3 is 17 residues.

The chain is built from TRBV19 and TRBJ1-5; 8 bases map to TRBD1. The CDR3 spans 13 residues. The junction had 5 bases not matched to a gene; V was cut back by 5 bases and J by 8 bases. The V gene's germline CDR1 is LNHDA and CDR2 SQIVND (reference sequence). The CDR3: CASSQDRVEPQHF. Here the CDR3 DNA reads TGTGCCAGTAGTCAGGACAGGGTTGAGCCCCAGCATTTT.

The chain combines TRBV15 with TRBJ2-3; 7 bases map to TRBD2. Looked up from germline, CDR1 is LNHNV and CDR2 is YYDKDF (reference sequence). The CDR3 covers 16 residues. After removal of 6 bases from V and 0 bases from J, the junction contained 9 bases not matched to a gene. The CDR3 reads CATSRGGPTSTDTQYF. The CDR3 nucleotides are TGTGCCACCAGTAGGGGAGGGCCCACTAGCACAGATACGCAGTATTTT.

The CDR3 loop is CASSLLSTSGSGETQYF. The CDR3 nucleotides are TGTGCCAGCAGCCTACTTAGCACTAGCGGGAGCGGGGAGACCCAGTACTTC. This chain connects TRBV7-8 to TRBJ2-5, with 11 bases that match TRBD2. Trimming at V came to 5 bases and at J to 5 bases, leaving 13 bases not matched to a gene. CDR1 and CDR2 (germline): SGHVS, FQNEAQ. The CDR3 is 17 residues long.

This chain uses TRBV27 with TRBJ2-5, with 7 bases identical to TRBD2. Germline-derived CDR1 and CDR2 are MNHEY and SMNVEV (reference sequence). Unmatched junction bases numbered 6, after V lost 7 bases and J lost 4 bases. This CDR3 is built from 13 residues. The CDR3 sequence: CASTPAGTETQYF. DNA of the CDR3: TGTGCCAGCACACCAGCGGGAACAGAGACCCAGTACTTC.

V and J are TRBV5-1 and TRBJ2-5; D not certain. Germline V gives CDR1 SGHRS, CDR2 YFSETQ. The V end was cut by 4 bases, the J end by 4 bases, with 11 bases between. This CDR3 comprises 13 residues. This CDR3 is CASSEIPGETQYF. Here the CDR3 DNA reads TGCGCCAGCAGCGAAATCCCGGGAGAGACCCAGTACTTC.

This chain links TRBV7-6 with TRBJ2-1, with D maybe TRBD2 (5 bases). Trimming left V 3 bases short and J 2 bases short, with 17 bases between. The CDR3 loop spans 17 amino acids. Germline V CDR1 and CDR2: SGHVS, FNYEAQ. CDR3: CASSLSSGANPYNEQFF. The CDR3 DNA follows: TGTGCCAGCAGCTTGTCGAGCGGCGCCAACCCCTACAATGAGCAGTTCTTC.

This chain uses TRBV28 with TRBJ1-4, with no clear D. Per germline, CDR1 MDHEN and CDR2 SYDVKM. The V and J ends lost 6 bases and 4 bases respectively, with 18 bases between them. This CDR3 region has 16 residues. CDR3 loop: CASSLADGNLNEKLFF. In nucleotides, the CDR3 is TGTGCCAGCAGCCTAGCAGACGGGAACCTTAATGAAAAACTGTTTTTT.

The genes are TRBV3-1 (or the pseudogene TRBV3-2) and TRBJ1-2; D remains unclear. V lost 1 base, J lost 6 bases, and 12 bases lay in between. Germline V gene data show CDR1 as LGHDT and CDR2 as YNNKEL (reference sequence). The CDR3 extends over 14 amino acids. The CDR3 loop reads CASSQVGGPHGYTF. The CDR3 nucleotides are TGTGCCAGCAGCCAAGTAGGCGGGCCCCATGGCTACACCTTC.